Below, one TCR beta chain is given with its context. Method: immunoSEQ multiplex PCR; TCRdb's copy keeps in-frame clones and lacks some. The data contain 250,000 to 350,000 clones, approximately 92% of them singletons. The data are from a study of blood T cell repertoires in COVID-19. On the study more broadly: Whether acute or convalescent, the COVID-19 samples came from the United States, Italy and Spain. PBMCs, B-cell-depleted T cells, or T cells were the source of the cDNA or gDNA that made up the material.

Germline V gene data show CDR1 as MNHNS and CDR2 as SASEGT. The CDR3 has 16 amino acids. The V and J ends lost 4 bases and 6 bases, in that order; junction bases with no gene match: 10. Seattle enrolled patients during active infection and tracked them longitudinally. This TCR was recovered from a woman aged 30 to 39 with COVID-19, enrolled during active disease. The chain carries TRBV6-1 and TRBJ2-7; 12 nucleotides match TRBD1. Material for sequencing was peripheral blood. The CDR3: CASSVPPGQGAGEQYF. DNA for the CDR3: TGTGCCAGCAGTGTACCTCCGGGACAGGGGGCTGGCGAGCAGTACTTC.